One and the same sample provided the 32 T cell receptor beta chains below, sequenced in a study of blood T cell repertoires in COVID-19. Method: immunoSEQ multiplex PCR; TCRdb's copy keeps in-frame clones and lacks some. The data show about 220,000 clones, with less than 90% seen just once and roughly 2.8% held by the top ten. The sequencing input was PBMCs or T cells enriched from blood (not recorded which). These receptors were collected from a woman aged 25 to 39 who had recovered from COVID-19.

V gene TRBV6-5 combines with J gene TRBJ1-5; D remains unclear. The CDR3 spans 13 residues. V lost 4 bases and J 0 bases, leaving 4 bases between the germline ends. Looked up from germline, CDR1 is MNHEY and CDR2 is SVGAGI. The CDR3 coding sequence is TGTGCCAGCAGTTCCCATAGCAATCAGCCCCAGCATTTT. Protein: CASSSHSNQPQHF.

This clone was seen once. The chain has TRBV7-2 and TRBJ1-1, with 9 bases matching TRBD1. From germline, CDR1 is SGHTA and CDR2 FQGNSA. The CDR3 length is 16 residues. With V trimmed by 1 base and J by 6 bases, 9 bases remained unmatched. CDR3 DNA: TGTGCCAGCAGCTTAGTCAGGGGGACAGGGACCTCTGAAGCTTTCTTT. It encodes CASSLVRGTGTSEAFF.

This clone has only one observation. The J gene is TRBJ2-1, the V gene TRBV11-3, with 8 bases aligning to TRBD2. From germline, CDR1 is SGHNT and CDR2 YENEEA. The V gene end was trimmed by 4 bases and the J gene end by 6 bases; junction bases not matched to a gene: 5. The CDR3 runs 14 residues. CDR3 DNA sequence: TGTGCCAGCAGCTCGAATAGCGGGACCAATGAGCAGTTCTTC. Translation: CASSSNSGTNEQFF.

The rearrangement links TRBV13 to TRBJ1-1; 9 bases match TRBD1. Germline-derived CDR1 and CDR2 are PRHDT and FYEKMQ (reference sequence). The CDR3 is 13 residues long. Trimming took 1 base from V and 8 from J; bases not matched to a gene: 2. CDR3 sequence (DNA): TGTGCCAGCAGCTTAGAAGGACAGGGGGAAGCTTTCTTT. Its translation is CASSLEGQGEAFF.

The chain joins TRBV7-8 to TRBJ2-1; 9 bases are shared with TRBD2. Germline CDR1 is SGHVS and CDR2 is FQNEAQ. This CDR3 contains 14 residues. Unmatched junction bases numbered 2, after V lost 2 bases and J lost 6 bases. CDR3 bases: TGTGCCAGCAGCTTATGGCGGGGGGGCAATGAGCAGTTCTTC. Translated, it gives CASSLWRGGNEQFF.

In this sample, this clone turned up a few times. This chain uses TRBV14 with TRBJ1-2; 7 bases match TRBD1. The V segment lost 3 bases and the J segment 5 bases; nucleotides outside the gene matches: 9. Germline V lookup: CDR1 SGHDN, CDR2 FVKESK. The length of the CDR3 is 15 residues. CDR3 sequence (DNA): TGTGCCAGCAGCCAGGGGAACAGGGGTTGGTATGGCTACACCTTC. This codes for CASSQGNRGWYGYTF.

V usage is TRBV15 and J usage is TRBJ1-5, with D possibly matching TRBD1 (5 bases). This CDR3 spans 15 amino acids. The ends were cut back, 0 bases at V and 4 bases at J, with 10 bases in the middle. Germline-derived CDR1 and CDR2 are LNHNV and YYDKDF (reference sequence). The CDR3 loop reads CATSRDIGVNQPQHF. CDR3 coding DNA: TGTGCCACCAGCAGAGATATAGGGGTTAATCAGCCCCAGCATTTT. The variable domain in full, with the rest retrieved from reference TRBV15 and TRBJ1-5, is DAMVIQNPRYQVTQFGKPVTLSCSQTLNHNVMYWYQQKSSQAPKLLFHYYDKDFNNEADTPDNFQSRRPNTSFCFLDIRSPGLGDTAMYLCATSRDIGVNQPQHFGDGTRLSIL.

The count of this clone is one. The gene calls are TRBV29-1 and TRBJ1-2; TRBD1 might be the D (5 bases). The germline V and J ends were trimmed by 4 bases and 5 bases, with 14 bases remaining between them. The germline V gene encodes CDR1 SQVTM and CDR2 ANQGSEA. The CDR3 loop spans 13 amino acids. CDR3 sequence (DNA): TGCAGCGTTGTAGACAGAAATCGTTATGGCTACACCTTC. It codes for CSVVDRNRYGYTF.

The chain employs TRBV13 and TRBJ2-7, with 10 bases lining up with TRBD2. Germline-derived CDR1 and CDR2 are PRHDT and FYEKMQ (reference sequence). The length of the CDR3 is 17 residues. The trim removed 0 bases at V and 2 bases at J, leaving 7 bases unmatched. For the CDR3, the DNA is TGTGCCAGCAGCTTAGGATCACTAGCGGGGACCGCCTACGAGCAGTACTTC. Amino acids: CASSLGSLAGTAYEQYF.

The chain combines TRBV29-1 with TRBJ2-1; 7 nucleotides match TRBD1. This CDR3 has 11 residues. V was pared by 3 bases and J by 10 bases, with 3 bases of the junction left unmatched. Germline V gene sequence: CDR1 SQVTM, CDR2 ANQGSEA. The CDR3 loop reads CSVDRGLEQFF. CDR3 sequence (DNA): TGCAGCGTTGATAGGGGGCTGGAGCAGTTCTTC.

The V and J genes are TRBV4-2 and TRBJ1-2, with 7 bases that match TRBD1. Trimming cost V 3 bases and J 5 bases; bases outside gene matches: 6. CDR1 is LGHNA and CDR2 is YNFKEQ in the germline V gene. The CDR3 loop spans 14 amino acids. CDR3 protein: CASSHETGIYGYTF. The DNA for the CDR3 is TGTGCCAGCAGCCACGAGACAGGGATTTATGGCTACACCTTC.

V and J are TRBV9 and TRBJ1-5; TRBD1 matches 7 bases. The CDR3 contains 15 residues. Germline CDR1 and CDR2: SGDLS and YYNGEE. V dropped 0 bases and J dropped 4; count of bases not matched to a gene: 4. The CDR3 reads CASSVDEGANQPQHF. Written as DNA, the CDR3 is TGTGCCAGCAGCGTAGATGAGGGGGCGAATCAGCCCCAGCATTTT. Supplemented by reference TRBV9 and TRBJ1-5, the full variable domain reads DSGVTQTPKHLITATGQRVTLRCSPRSGDLSVYWYQQSLDQGLQFLIQYYNGEERAKGNILERFSAQQFPDLHSELNLSSLELGDSALYFCASSVDEGANQPQHFGDGTRLSIL.

The chain uses TRBV4-1 and TRBJ1-1; TRBD1 is a possible D gene (6 bases). CDR3 length: 14 residues. The V gene's germline CDR1 is MGHRA and CDR2 YSYEKL. Trimming removed 3 bases from V and 1 base from J, with 9 bases in between. The CDR3 DNA follows: TGCGCCAGCAGCCACAGGGGTGAGAACACTGAAGCTTTCTTT. Protein product: CASSHRGENTEAFF.

The chain has TRBV21-1 and TRBJ1-2; the table's D call, TRBD1, was not checked against the DNA. TRBV21-1 is recorded as a pseudogene. The CDR3 length is 16 residues. The CDR3 protein is CASSNEARTGFDGYTF. The CDR3 DNA reads TGTGCCAGCAGCAACGAGGCCCGGACAGGGTTTGATGGCTACACCTTC.

This clone was seen a single time. V is TRBV7-9 and J is TRBJ2-2; D is ambiguous. This CDR3 has 14 residues. Trimming took off 5 bases at V and 4 bases at J, with 11 bases between the two ends. CDR1 is SEHNR, CDR2 FQNEAQ, per germline (reference sequence). The CDR3 nucleotides read TGTGCCAGCAGCGCGCTCGAGGCCACCGGGGAGCTGTTTTTT. Translation: CASSALEATGELFF.

The chain uses TRBV7-3 and TRBJ1-6; 10 nucleotides match TRBD1. Trimming took 2 bases from V and 10 from J; bases not matched to a gene: 5. CDR3 length: 15 amino acids. CDR1 and CDR2 (germline): SGHTA, FQGTGA. The CDR3 DNA sequence: TGTGCCAGCAGCTTAGGGACAGGGGCTCAGTCACCCCTCCACTTT. Translated, it gives CASSLGTGAQSPLHF.

This sequence joins TRBV25-1 and TRBJ2-7; the D gene is possibly TRBD1 (6 bases). This CDR3 is 15 amino acids long. Deletions cut 4 bases from V and 4 bases from J, with 17 bases between. Germline lookup yields CDR1 MGHDK and CDR2 SYGVNS. The CDR3 region has the DNA TGTGCCAGCAGTGTTTCACAGGGTGTTGAGTACGAGCAGTACTTC. This translates into CASSVSQGVEYEQYF.

This chain joins TRBV4-2 and TRBJ2-1, with a weak D call TRBD1 (6 bases). The V gene's germline CDR1 is LGHNA and CDR2 YNFKEQ. The CDR3 totals 16 residues. V was pared by 5 bases and J by 2 bases, with 16 bases between. The CDR3 reads CASSLRPRGTYNEQFF. CDR3 DNA sequence: TGTGCCAGCAGCTTACGACCCAGGGGAACCTACAATGAGCAGTTCTTC.

The CDR3 DNA reads as TGTGCCAGCAGCCCGGACAGGGTGGTTTACGAGCAGTACTTC. It encodes CASSPDRVVYEQYF. The chain couples TRBV6-5 to TRBJ2-7; 8 nucleotides line up with TRBD1. In germline, CDR1 is MNHEY, CDR2 SVGAGI. The ends lost 6 bases at V and 4 bases at J; junction bases unmatched: 8. There are 14 residues in the CDR3.

The V and J genes are TRBV29-1 and TRBJ2-5, with TRBD2 matching over 7 bases. V shed 8 bases, J shed 5 bases, and the junction held 14 bases outside the gene matches. The CDR3 has 14 amino acids. CDR1 is SQVTM and CDR2 is ANQGSEA in the germline V gene. CDR3 loop: CSTRGLVPGETQYF. The CDR3, as DNA: TGCAGCACCAGAGGACTAGTCCCAGGGGAGACCCAGTACTTC.

The chain combines TRBV4-1 with TRBJ2-7, with D tentatively TRBD2 (7 bases). CDR1 and CDR2 (germline): MGHRA, YSYEKL. This CDR3 is 16 amino acids long. Deletions cut 1 base from V and 10 bases from J, with 23 bases between. The DNA for the CDR3 is TGCGCCAGCAGCCAAGGAGGGCGGGGGCCTTCCCTACGACAGTACTTC. Its protein product is CASSQGGRGPSLRQYF.

The chain links TRBV19 to TRBJ2-3; 7 bases line up with TRBD2. The length of the CDR3 is 15 residues. From germline, CDR1 is LNHDA and CDR2 SQIVND (reference sequence). The ends lost 7 bases at V and 3 bases at J; junction bases unmatched: 10. DNA of the CDR3: TGTGCCAGTAAATTTATATCGGGGGGAACAGATACGCAGTATTTT. Its protein is CASKFISGGTDTQYF.

This clone has just one count. This chain links TRBV6-1 with TRBJ1-1; D is unresolved. Germline V CDR1 and CDR2: MNHNS, SASEGT. The CDR3 extends over 15 amino acids. Trimming took off 2 bases at V and 0 bases at J, with 10 bases between the two ends. The CDR3 coding sequence is TGTGCCAGCAGTGAATCACGGGAATTGAACACTGAAGCTTTCTTT. Translated: CASSESRELNTEAFF.

The CDR3 sequence is CASSGLAGWVPDTQYF. The CDR3 DNA reads as TGTGCCAGCAGCGGCCTAGCGGGGTGGGTTCCAGATACGCAGTATTTT. V usage is TRBV7-8 and J usage is TRBJ2-3; 9 nucleotides line up with TRBD2. The germline V gene has CDR1 SGHVS and CDR2 FQNEAQ. The CDR3 totals 16 residues. Trimming took 5 bases from V and 4 from J; bases not matched to a gene: 10.

This chain uses TRBV7-8 with TRBJ1-2; the D gene is possibly TRBD1 (5 bases). Deletions cut 5 bases from V and 1 base from J, with 14 bases between. CDR1 and CDR2 (germline): SGHVS, FQNEAQ. This CDR3 region has 15 residues. CDR3 bases: TGTGCCAGCAGCCAAAGTGGAGGGGTTAACTATGGCTACACCTTC. This sequence encodes CASSQSGGVNYGYTF.

This chain joins TRBV7-2 and TRBJ1-1, with 9 bases identical to TRBD1. Trimming cost V 6 bases and J 0 bases; bases outside gene matches: 8. This CDR3 is built from 16 residues. Germline assignment: CDR1 SGHTA and CDR2 FQGNSA. CDR3 DNA: TGTGCCAGCAGGGACAGGGGAGGTCTAATGAACACTGAAGCTTTCTTT. Its translation is CASRDRGGLMNTEAFF.

This clone was found once. V is TRBV7-9 and J is TRBJ1-2; maybe TRBD1 (6 bases). Germline assignment: CDR1 SEHNR and CDR2 FQNEAQ (reference sequence). Trimming removed 4 bases at V and 8 bases at J, with 8 bases between. There are 11 residues in the CDR3. The CDR3 loop reads CASSSGQGYTF. As DNA, the CDR3 is TGTGCCAGCAGCTCAGGACAGGGCTACACCTTC. Variable domain in full (rest from reference TRBV7-9 and TRBJ1-2): DTGVSQNPRHKITKRGQNVTFRCDPISEHNRLYWYRQTLGQGPEFLTYFQNEAQLEKSRLLSDRFSAERPKGSFSTLEIQRTEQGDSAMYLCASSSGQGYTFGSGTRLTVV.

The gene calls are TRBV15 and TRBJ1-1; D gene unclear. This CDR3 contains 13 residues. In germline, CDR1 is LNHNV, CDR2 YYDKDF (reference sequence). Trimming took off 5 bases at V and 0 bases at J, with 7 bases between the two ends. CDR3 sequence: CATSAPMNTEAFF. CDR3 DNA: TGTGCCACCAGCGCCCCTATGAACACTGAAGCTTTCTTT.

The chain has TRBV19 and TRBJ1-4; 9 bases line up with TRBD1. The V gene's germline CDR1 is LNHDA and CDR2 SQIVND (reference sequence). The CDR3 sequence is 14 residues long. V trimming: 3 bases; J trimming: 8 bases; junction bases outside the gene matches: 4. CDR3 protein: CASSMDRGDEKLFF. Written as DNA, the CDR3 is TGTGCCAGTAGTATGGACAGGGGAGACGAAAAACTGTTTTTT.

The chain uses TRBV3-1 (or the pseudogene TRBV3-2) and TRBJ2-1, with D unclear. Trimming removed 0 bases at V and 16 bases at J, with 19 bases between. This CDR3 comprises 14 residues. Germline assignment: CDR1 LGHDT and CDR2 YNNKEL (reference sequence). CDR3 loop: CASSQDIDGVIKFF. The DNA of the CDR3 is TGTGCCAGCAGCCAAGATATCGACGGAGTGATTAAATTCTTC.

This clone was counted only a few times. V is TRBV15 and J is TRBJ1-5, with D maybe TRBD1 (5 bases). Germline-derived CDR1 and CDR2 are LNHNV and YYDKDF (reference sequence). The CDR3 loop spans 18 amino acids. V was pared by 0 bases and J by 2 bases, with 17 bases between. CDR3 sequence (DNA): TGTGCCACCAGCAGAGATTTAAGGGGAGGGAGGGGCAATCAGCCCCAGCATTTT. Protein product: CATSRDLRGGRGNQPQHF.

Here the CDR3 DNA reads TGCGCCAGCAGCCAAGACGGGTTCCTTTATGGCTACACCTTC. It translates to CASSQDGFLYGYTF. The chain recombines TRBV4-1 with TRBJ1-2; D not resolved. The V gene lost 0 bases and the J gene lost 5 bases, with 10 bases spanning the gap. Germline V gene sequence: CDR1 MGHRA, CDR2 YSYEKL. This CDR3 region has 14 residues.